The 20 T cell receptor beta chains given below trace back to one sample, sequenced in a study of blood T cell repertoires in COVID-19. The data were produced by immunoSEQ multiplex PCR, yet TCRdb's version contains in-frame clones alone and is incomplete. The sample shows 130,000 to 150,000 clones, under 90% of them seen only once. The material sequenced was peripheral blood. The receptors originated from a human donor in a cohort sampled during active COVID-19.

This clone was picked up one time. This sequence joins TRBV2 and TRBJ1-5, with D uncertain. CDR3 size: 13 residues. The germline gives CDR1 SNHLY, CDR2 FYNNEI. The V gene lost 5 bases and the J gene lost 9 bases, with 14 bases spanning the gap. The chain's CDR3 is CASSFEGSGPQHF. DNA of the CDR3: TGTGCCAGCAGTTTTGAAGGTTCGGGGCCCCAGCATTTT. Full variable domain (missing parts from reference TRBV2 and TRBJ1-5): EPEVTQTPSHQVTQMGQEVILRCVPISNHLYFYWYRQILGQKVEFLVSFYNNEISEKSEIFDDQFSVERPDGSNFTLKIRSTKLEDSAMYFCASSFEGSGPQHFGDGTRLSIL.

V gene TRBV7-2 combines with J gene TRBJ2-7; 11 nucleotides line up with TRBD2. The J segment lost 4 bases and the V segment lost 0 bases, leaving 2 bases of the junction unmatched. CDR1 is SGHTA, CDR2 FQGNSA, per germline. The CDR3 length is 15 residues. CDR3 protein: CASSLATSGGYEQYF. CDR3 in DNA: TGTGCCAGCAGCTTAGCCACTAGCGGGGGTTACGAGCAGTACTTC.

The rearrangement joins TRBV15 to TRBJ1-2; D is possibly TRBD1 (5 bases). Germline V CDR1 and CDR2: LNHNV, YYDKDF (reference sequence). There are 13 residues in the CDR3. Trimming removed 1 base at V and 10 bases at J, with 13 bases between. The DNA of the CDR3 is TGTGCCACCAGCAGAGGCAGGGAAGAAGACTACACCTTC. The encoded protein is CATSRGREEDYTF.

V gene TRBV15 combines with J gene TRBJ1-6; D possibly corresponds to TRBD1 (6 bases). This CDR3 region has 14 residues. Trimming removed 3 bases at V and 5 bases at J, with 8 bases between. Germline values: CDR1 LNHNV, CDR2 YYDKDF (reference sequence). CDR3 sequence reads: CATSSRGDNSPLHF. The DNA for the CDR3 is TGTGCCACCAGCAGCAGGGGAGATAATTCACCCCTCCACTTT.

The chain links TRBV28 to TRBJ1-1, with 11 nucleotides matching TRBD1. The trim removed 7 bases at V and 4 bases at J, leaving 20 bases unmatched. CDR1 MDHEN and CDR2 SYDVKM come from the germline V gene. The CDR3 length is 19 residues. The CDR3 reads CASIIYQGTGGIRSTEAFF. The CDR3 region has the DNA TGTGCCAGCATCATTTATCAGGGGACAGGGGGAATCCGGAGCACTGAAGCTTTCTTT.

The rearrangement joins TRBV6-5 to TRBJ1-1; 7 bases are shared with TRBD1. V was pared by 2 bases and J by 1 base, with 7 bases of the junction left unmatched. The length of the CDR3 is 16 residues. Germline CDR1 and CDR2: MNHEY and SVGAGI. CDR3 DNA: TGTGCCAGCAGTTACCTCTCACAGGGGACGAACACTGAAGCTTTCTTT. This codes for CASSYLSQGTNTEAFF.

The CDR3 region has the DNA TGTGCCAGCACCCACGACAGGGAAGATGGCGAGCAGTACTTC. Residues: CASTHDREDGEQYF. This chain connects TRBV6-5 to TRBJ2-7, with 7 bases aligning to TRBD1. This CDR3 comprises 14 residues. V was pared by 7 bases and J by 6 bases, with 12 bases of the junction left unmatched. In germline, CDR1 is MNHEY, CDR2 SVGAGI.

This clone was detected only a few times. V usage is TRBV19 and J usage is TRBJ1-1, with 7 bases identical to TRBD1. Germline V lookup: CDR1 LNHDA, CDR2 SQIVND (reference sequence). V gave up 0 bases and J gave up 4 bases; unmatched junction bases: 8. This CDR3 is 16 amino acids long. CDR3 DNA sequence: TGTGCCAGTAGTATAGATCTAGGGACAGCGTCCACTGAAGCTTTCTTT. Translating it yields CASSIDLGTASTEAFF.

This sequence joins TRBV5-4 and TRBJ2-7, with D perhaps matching TRBD1 (5 bases). This CDR3 is built from 12 residues. V was shortened by 5 bases and J by 7 bases, with 13 bases between the two germline ends. CDR1 is SGHNT and CDR2 is YYREEE in the germline V gene (reference sequence). The CDR3 is CASSGASLEQYF. The CDR3 DNA sequence: TGTGCCAGCAGTGGGGCCTCTTTGGAGCAGTACTTC.

This sequence joins TRBV19 and TRBJ2-1, with D possibly being TRBD1 (6 bases). Trimming left V 1 base short and J 6 bases short, with 16 bases between. The CDR3 consists of 16 residues. CDR1 is LNHDA and CDR2 is SQIVND in the germline V gene (reference sequence). The CDR3 spells CASSIGGRGRGNEQFF. CDR3 bases: TGTGCCAGTAGTATAGGGGGACGGGGCAGGGGCAATGAGCAGTTCTTC.

V usage is TRBV2 and J usage is TRBJ2-7; 9 bases are a match to TRBD2. Trimming took 6 bases from V and 2 from J; bases not matched to a gene: 5. Germline V CDR1 and CDR2: SNHLY, FYNNEI. The CDR3 loop spans 14 amino acids. The CDR3 spells CASRERGVTYEQYF. The CDR3 DNA follows: TGTGCCAGCAGGGAGCGGGGGGTTACCTACGAGCAGTACTTC.

The chain combines TRBV10-3 with TRBJ1-2; no clear D. The CDR3 is 14 residues long. The V gene's germline CDR1 is ENHRY and CDR2 SYGVKD. The V and J ends lost 4 bases and 4 bases respectively, with 13 bases between them. The CDR3 sequence is CAISGNREIYGYTF. CDR3 DNA: TGTGCCATCAGTGGGAACAGAGAAATCTATGGCTACACCTTC.

This clone has only one observation. The rearrangement links TRBV19 to TRBJ1-4, with 11 bases identical to TRBD1. V shed 3 bases and J 7 bases; nucleotides not matched to a gene: 7. The CDR3 consists of 16 residues. Germline loops: CDR1 LNHDA, CDR2 SQIVND (reference sequence). This chain's CDR3 is CASSMDRGREREKLFF. The DNA for the CDR3 is TGTGCCAGTAGTATGGACAGGGGGCGAGAGCGTGAAAAACTGTTTTTT.

For this clone: One end of the junction fails to match germline, which may point to a read error. The CDR3 spells CASSLAGDFYNEQFF. In DNA, the CDR3 is TGTGCTAGCAGCTTAGCGGGGGACTTCTACAATGAGCAGTTCTTC. The V and J genes are TRBV7-7 and TRBJ2-1, with 9 bases matching TRBD2. The CDR3 is 15 amino acids. From germline, CDR1 is SSHAT and CDR2 FNYEAQ (reference sequence).

This sequence joins TRBV6-5 and TRBJ1-3; D possibly corresponds to TRBD1 (5 bases). Germline assignment: CDR1 MNHEY and CDR2 SVGAGI. Trimming took off 6 bases at V and 2 bases at J, with 11 bases between the two ends. The CDR3 sequence is 14 residues long. In nucleotides, the CDR3 is TGTGCCAGCAGCCCGACAGATACTGGAAACACCATATATTTT. The encoded protein is CASSPTDTGNTIYF.

Many counts were recorded for this clone. The J gene is TRBJ1-2, the V gene TRBV10-3; D is possibly TRBD1 (6 bases). The CDR3 spans 14 residues. Germline assignment: CDR1 ENHRY and CDR2 SYGVKD. Deletions cut 3 bases from V and 5 bases from J, with 13 bases between. The CDR3 DNA follows: TGTGCCATCAGTGAAGGCAGGGGCCCTTATGGCTACACCTTC. This codes for CAISEGRGPYGYTF.

The chain uses TRBV2 and TRBJ2-7; maybe TRBD1 (5 bases). The germline gives CDR1 SNHLY, CDR2 FYNNEI. The ends were cut back, 1 base at V and 4 bases at J, with 14 bases in the middle. This CDR3 comprises 15 residues. The CDR3 spells CASSEGGVDLYEQYF. CDR3 DNA sequence: TGTGCCAGCAGTGAAGGGGGCGTTGACTTGTACGAGCAGTACTTC.

The gene calls are TRBV19 and TRBJ2-1; the match to TRBD2 covers 14 bases. The J segment lost 10 bases and the V segment lost 4 bases, leaving 12 bases of the junction unmatched. Germline V gene sequence: CDR1 LNHDA, CDR2 SQIVND (reference sequence). The CDR3 is made up of 17 amino acids. The DNA of the CDR3 is TGTGCCAGTAGTACCCAGCGGCGACTAGCGGGGGGGCACGAGCAGTTCTTC. Encoded protein: CASSTQRRLAGGHEQFF.

Here the CDR3 reads CASWEWTKGVETQYF. CDR3 in DNA: TGTGCCAGCTGGGAATGGACAAAAGGAGTAGAGACCCAGTACTTC. This sequence joins TRBV6-5 and TRBJ2-5, with D tentatively TRBD1 (5 bases). V shed 8 bases and J shed 4 bases, with 20 bases lying between them. This CDR3 has 15 residues. The V gene's germline CDR1 is MNHEY and CDR2 SVGAGI.

The gene calls are TRBV2 and TRBJ1-4; TRBD1 might be the D (5 bases). The length of the CDR3 is 13 residues. Germline V lookup: CDR1 SNHLY, CDR2 FYNNEI. V lost 6 bases, J lost 1 base, and 6 bases lay in between. CDR3 loop: CASRGGTNEKLFF. CDR3 nucleotides: TGTGCCAGCAGGGGGGGAACTAATGAAAAACTGTTTTTT.